This T cell receptor (beta chain) was captured in a study of blood T cells in healthy people across ages. The wider study: T cells yielded about one barcoded beta molecule per two cells through template switching.

PCR was performed a second time for about 7 to 11 cycles using a sample-barcoded 5' primer and a J-beta primer mix. Sequencing recovered at least 2.5 million CDR3-containing paired-end reads from each sample. TCRdb re-analysed the 5' RACE reads in MiXCR, keeping a single row per CDR3 protein. The sample shows hundreds of thousands of distinct CDR3 sequences, 40% to 50% of them seen only once. The V gene's germline CDR1 is DFQATT and CDR2 SNEGSKA (reference sequence). V was shortened by 3 bases and J by 3 bases, with 12 bases between the two germline ends. The CDR3 has 14 residues. Donors ranged from about 6 to 90 years old and were healthy Caucasians in Russia.

The sequencing input was blood. The receptor was derived from a man of 80 years or more in good health. J is TRBJ1-5 and V is TRBV20-1; D not resolved. The CDR3 DNA is TGCAGTGCTAGCGAGGGCCCTAACAATCAGCCCCAGCATTTT. This sequence encodes CSASEGPNNQPQHF.